The 21 T cell receptor beta chains presented below share a single source sample, sequenced in a study of blood T cell repertoires in COVID-19. Using immunoSEQ multiplex PCR, the repertoire was profiled, and TCRdb retains in-frame clones only, with some absent. Of about 120,000 clones listed, 85% to 90% are singletons. Sequencing used peripheral blood. Receptors were obtained from a man between 65 and 85 years old with active or convalescent COVID-19.

This chain joins TRBV6-5 and TRBJ1-2; D call uncertain. The V gene's germline CDR1 is MNHEY and CDR2 SVGAGI. The V and J ends lost 6 bases and 6 bases respectively, with 11 bases between them. This CDR3 has 12 residues. CDR3 bases: TGTGCCAGCAGCCCGAGTTCCAATGGCTACACCTTC. Translating gives CASSPSSNGYTF.

J is TRBJ1-4 and V is TRBV5-6, with no clear D. CDR1 and CDR2 (germline): SGHDT, YYEEEE. The CDR3 length is 16 residues. With 4 bases removed from V and 5 bases from J, the gap between germline ends came to 18 bases. The CDR3 nucleotides are TGTGCCAGCAGCCAGGCCGGTAGTCAGTTGAATGAAAAACTGTTTTTT. Translated, it gives CASSQAGSQLNEKLFF.

V gene TRBV6-6 combines with J gene TRBJ2-5; no firm D call. Germline V gene lookup returns CDR1 MNHNY and CDR2 SVGAGI (reference sequence). V was shortened by 4 bases and J by 2 bases, with 17 bases between the two germline ends. The CDR3 is 16 amino acids. The DNA for the CDR3 is TGTGCCAGCAGTTCCGCGGAACCCACCCTTCAAGAGACCCAGTACTTC. It encodes CASSSAEPTLQETQYF.

V is TRBV30 and J is TRBJ1-6; 9 bases are a match to TRBD1. The CDR3 loop spans 15 amino acids. J was trimmed by 6 bases and V by 0 bases; bases with no gene match: 3. The V gene's germline CDR1 is GTSNPN and CDR2 SVGIG (reference sequence). This chain's CDR3 is CAWSVQGAGNSPLHF. The CDR3 coding sequence is TGTGCCTGGAGTGTACAGGGGGCGGGTAATTCACCCCTCCACTTT.

The gene calls are TRBV6-5 and TRBJ1-3; TRBD1 matches at 8 bases. The CDR3 is 13 residues long. In germline, CDR1 is MNHEY, CDR2 SVGAGI. The ends lost 7 bases at V and 4 bases at J; junction bases unmatched: 3. CDR3 sequence reads: CASTQGVGNTIYF. As DNA, the CDR3 is TGTGCCAGCACACAGGGGGTAGGAAACACCATATATTTT.

CDR3 protein: CASSGRQGDWGNEQFF. The CDR3 nucleotides read TGCGCCAGCAGTGGGAGACAGGGAGACTGGGGGAATGAGCAGTTCTTC. This chain links TRBV10-1 with TRBJ2-1; TRBD1 aligns across 7 bases. Germline assignment: CDR1 WNHNN and CDR2 SYGVQD (reference sequence). J lost 7 bases, V lost 4 bases, and 13 bases had no gene match. CDR3 length equals 16 residues.

The chain employs TRBV18 and TRBJ1-2, with D possibly TRBD1 on 6 matching bases. The ends were cut back, 3 bases at V and 2 bases at J, with 10 bases in the middle. CDR1 and CDR2 (germline): KGHSH, LQKENI. The CDR3 consists of 14 residues. CDR3 bases: TGTGCCAGCTCACCGCCCGGGACAAACTATGGCTACACCTTC. Translation: CASSPPGTNYGYTF.

The chain is built from TRBV5-1 and TRBJ2-1; 10 bases are a match to TRBD2. J gave up 5 bases and V 4 bases, and 21 bases lay outside the gene matches. The CDR3 is 20 amino acids. The germline V gene encodes CDR1 SGHRS and CDR2 YFSETQ. DNA for the CDR3: TGCGCCAGCAGCCACGGGGGCTTAATCTTGACTAGCGGGTCCCACAATGAGCAGTTCTTC. Encoded protein: CASSHGGLILTSGSHNEQFF.

The chain joins TRBV19 to TRBJ2-4, with D perhaps matching TRBD1 (5 bases). The CDR3 contains 14 residues. V was clipped by 4 bases and J by 3 bases, with 10 bases between them. CDR1 and CDR2 (germline): LNHDA, SQIVND (reference sequence). The CDR3 here is CASSKGLDKNIQYF. CDR3 bases: TGTGCCAGTAGTAAGGGGTTGGACAAAAACATTCAGTACTTC. Full variable domain (rest looked up from reference TRBV19 and TRBJ2-4): DGGITQSPKYLFRKEGQNVTLSCEQNLNHDAMYWYRQDPGQGLRLIYYSQIVNDFQKGDIAEGYSVSREKKESFPLTVTSAQKNPTAFYLCASSKGLDKNIQYFGAGTRLSVL.

CDR3 sequence reads: CASKPGLILYEQYF. CDR3 bases: TGTGCCAGCAAACCGGGACTCATCCTCTACGAGCAGTACTTC. This rearrangement joins TRBV2 to TRBJ2-7; TRBD2 is a possible D gene (6 bases). The length of the CDR3 is 14 residues. Germline CDR1 reads SNHLY; CDR2 reads FYNNEI. The V end lost 7 bases, the J end lost 3 bases, and 16 bases lay between the germline ends.

The V gene is TRBV6-6, the J gene TRBJ2-4, with 7 bases identical to TRBD1. This CDR3 spans 12 amino acids. Germline V lookup: CDR1 MNHNY, CDR2 SVGAGI (reference sequence). Trimming at V came to 8 bases and at J to 8 bases, leaving 6 bases not matched to a gene. CDR3 coding DNA: TGTGCCAGCGCGACAGGGACAGACATTCAGTACTTC. As protein: CASATGTDIQYF.

The chain joins TRBV19 to TRBJ2-2; a possible D gene is TRBD2 (5 bases). Germline CDR1 and CDR2: LNHDA and SQIVND (reference sequence). The CDR3 spans 16 residues. V gave up 5 bases and J gave up 1 base, with 14 bases separating them. This CDR3 reads CASSPPERENTGELFF. The CDR3, as DNA: TGTGCCAGTAGTCCCCCCGAACGGGAGAACACCGGGGAGCTGTTTTTT.

The J gene is TRBJ1-1, the V gene TRBV5-1; 7 nucleotides agree with TRBD1. Germline values: CDR1 SGHRS, CDR2 YFSETQ. The trim removed 0 bases at V and 7 bases at J, leaving 6 bases unmatched. This CDR3 comprises 14 residues. For the CDR3, the DNA is TGCGCCAGCAGCTTGGGCGACAGGGCTAATGAAGCTTTCTTT. Its translation is CASSLGDRANEAFF.

Points on this clone: One end of the junction fails to match germline, which may point to a read error. The chain joins TRBV30 to TRBJ1-4; D gene unclear. The CDR3 runs to 13 residues. Looked up from germline, CDR1 is GTSNPN and CDR2 is SVGIG (reference sequence). The CDR3 DNA is TGTGCCTGGAGCCCAAGTTTTAATGAAAAACTGCTTTTT. Translation: CAWSPSFNEKLLF.

The chain has TRBV3-1 (or the pseudogene TRBV3-2) and TRBJ2-7; 9 bases match TRBD2. The CDR3 is 15 residues long. CDR1 and CDR2 (germline): LGHDT, YNNKEL (reference sequence). With 2 bases clipped from V and 7 bases from J, the junction kept 9 bases outside the gene matches. The CDR3 coding sequence is TGTGCCAGCAGCCAAATATTAGCGGGAGCGGAGGAGCAGTACTTC. Its translation is CASSQILAGAEEQYF.

CDR3: CASRESLAKNIQYF. The CDR3 bases are TGTGCCAGCAGGGAGAGTCTAGCCAAAAACATTCAGTACTTC. V usage is TRBV7-9 and J usage is TRBJ2-4; D unclear. Trimming took 6 bases from V and 0 from J, leaving 9 bases between them. The CDR3 is made up of 14 amino acids. The V gene's germline CDR1 is SEHNR and CDR2 FQNEAQ (reference sequence).

The rearrangement uses TRBV28 and TRBJ2-7, with 11 bases identical to TRBD1. In germline, CDR1 is MDHEN, CDR2 SYDVKM. The trim removed 5 bases at V and 3 bases at J, leaving 3 bases unmatched. This CDR3 region has 14 residues. CDR3 sequence reads: CASSPGTGGYEQYF. In DNA, the CDR3 is TGTGCCAGCAGTCCCGGGACAGGGGGCTACGAGCAGTACTTC.

The chain combines TRBV12-3 or TRBV12-4 with TRBJ1-3; the D is unclear. CDR3 size: 11 residues. V lost 8 bases to trimming and J lost 6 bases, with 8 bases between them. Here the CDR3 reads CASGEVNTIYF. CDR3 nucleotides: TGTGCCAGCGGGGAGGTAAACACCATATATTTT.

Regarding this clone: The sample holds other DNA sequences that translate to the same CDR3. This rearrangement joins TRBV18 to TRBJ2-7; D not certain. V shed 0 bases and J shed 2 bases, with 5 bases lying between them. CDR3 length: 13 amino acids. CDR1 is KGHSH and CDR2 is LQKENI in the germline V gene. The CDR3 region has the DNA TGTGCCAGCTCACCACCGGGCACCTACGAGCAGTACTTC. The encoded protein is CASSPPGTYEQYF.

V and J are TRBV18 and TRBJ2-7, with TRBD1 matching 9 bases. The CDR3 totals 16 residues. Germline V gene sequence: CDR1 KGHSH, CDR2 LQKENI. V gave up 4 bases and J gave up 0 bases; unmatched junction bases: 7. In nucleotides, the CDR3 is TGTGCCAGCTCACTACGGACAGGGGCGCTCTCCTACGAGCAGTACTTC. Amino acids: CASSLRTGALSYEQYF.

This clone was observed a handful of times. The CDR3 region has the DNA TGTGCCAGCAGCCCCTCCCCGGGACAGGGGGAAAATCAGCCCCAGCATTTT. It is translated as CASSPSPGQGENQPQHF. V usage is TRBV27 and J usage is TRBJ1-5, with 11 bases lining up with TRBD1. The CDR3 totals 17 residues. Germline CDR1 and CDR2: MNHEY and SMNVEV (reference sequence). V lost 6 bases, J lost 4 bases, and 11 bases stayed unmatched.